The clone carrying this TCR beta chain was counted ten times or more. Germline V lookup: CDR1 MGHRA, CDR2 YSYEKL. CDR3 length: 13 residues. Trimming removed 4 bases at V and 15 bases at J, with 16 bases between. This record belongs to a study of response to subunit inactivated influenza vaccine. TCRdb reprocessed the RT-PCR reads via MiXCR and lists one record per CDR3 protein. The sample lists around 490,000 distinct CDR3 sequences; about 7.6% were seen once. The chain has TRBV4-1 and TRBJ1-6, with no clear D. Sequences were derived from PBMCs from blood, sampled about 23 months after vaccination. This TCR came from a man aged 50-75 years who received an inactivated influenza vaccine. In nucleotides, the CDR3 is TGCGCCAGCAGCCCCCCGGAAAGTGGGGTCCTCCACTTT. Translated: CASSPPESGVLHF.